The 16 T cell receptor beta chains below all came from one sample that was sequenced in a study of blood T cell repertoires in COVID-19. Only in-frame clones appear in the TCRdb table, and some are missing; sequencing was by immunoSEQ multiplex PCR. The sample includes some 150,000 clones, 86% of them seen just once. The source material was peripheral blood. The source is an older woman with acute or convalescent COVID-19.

The CDR3 region has the DNA TGTGCCAGCAGCGTAGCTCCGTCGCGGGCAGATACGCAGTATTTT. Translation: CASSVAPSRADTQYF. The V call is TRBV9, the J call TRBJ2-3, with TRBD2 as a possible D gene (5 bases). Germline V gene sequence: CDR1 SGDLS, CDR2 YYNGEE. Trimming stripped 0 bases from V and 4 bases from J, with 12 bases between. This CDR3 contains 15 residues.

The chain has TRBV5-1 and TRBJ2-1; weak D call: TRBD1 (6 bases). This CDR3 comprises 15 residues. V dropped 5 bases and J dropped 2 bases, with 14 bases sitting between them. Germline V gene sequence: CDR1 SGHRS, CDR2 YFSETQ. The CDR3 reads CASSSQGTTYNEQFF. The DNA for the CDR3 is TGCGCCAGCAGTTCACAGGGAACTACCTACAATGAGCAGTTCTTC.

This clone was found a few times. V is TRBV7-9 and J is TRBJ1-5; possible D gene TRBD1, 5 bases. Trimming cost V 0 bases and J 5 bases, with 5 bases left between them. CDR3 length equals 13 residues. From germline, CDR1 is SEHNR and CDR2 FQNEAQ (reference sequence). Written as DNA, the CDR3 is TGTGCCAGCAGCTTAGCAGGGGATCAGCCCCAGCATTTT. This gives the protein CASSLAGDQPQHF.

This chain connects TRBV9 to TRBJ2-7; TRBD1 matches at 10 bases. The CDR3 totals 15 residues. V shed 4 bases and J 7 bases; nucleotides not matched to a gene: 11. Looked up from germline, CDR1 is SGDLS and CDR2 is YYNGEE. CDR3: CASSPDPGQGQEQYF. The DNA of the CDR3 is TGTGCCAGCAGCCCTGACCCGGGACAGGGGCAAGAGCAGTACTTC.

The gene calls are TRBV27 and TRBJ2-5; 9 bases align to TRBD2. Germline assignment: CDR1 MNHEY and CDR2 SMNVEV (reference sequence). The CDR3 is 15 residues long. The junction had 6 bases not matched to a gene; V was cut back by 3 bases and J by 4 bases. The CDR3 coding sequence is TGTGCCAGCAGTTTTAGGGGCGGGGGGGGAGAGACCCAGTACTTC. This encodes CASSFRGGGGETQYF.

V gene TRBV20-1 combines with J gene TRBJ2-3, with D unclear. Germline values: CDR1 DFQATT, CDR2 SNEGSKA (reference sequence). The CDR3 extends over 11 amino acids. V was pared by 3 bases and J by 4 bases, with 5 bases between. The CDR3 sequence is CSASAADTQYF. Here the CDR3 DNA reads TGCAGTGCTAGTGCGGCAGATACGCAGTATTTT.

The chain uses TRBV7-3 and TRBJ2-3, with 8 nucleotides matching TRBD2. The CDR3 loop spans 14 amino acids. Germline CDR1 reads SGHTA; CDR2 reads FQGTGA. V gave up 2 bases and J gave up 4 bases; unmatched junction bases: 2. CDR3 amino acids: CASSLAGGADTQYF. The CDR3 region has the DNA TGTGCCAGCAGCTTAGCGGGGGGCGCAGATACGCAGTATTTT.

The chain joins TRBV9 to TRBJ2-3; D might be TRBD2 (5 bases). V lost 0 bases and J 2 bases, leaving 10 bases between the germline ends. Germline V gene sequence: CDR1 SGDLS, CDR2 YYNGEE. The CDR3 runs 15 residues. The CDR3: CASSVVGENTDTQYF. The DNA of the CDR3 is TGTGCCAGCAGCGTAGTCGGGGAAAACACAGATACGCAGTATTTT.

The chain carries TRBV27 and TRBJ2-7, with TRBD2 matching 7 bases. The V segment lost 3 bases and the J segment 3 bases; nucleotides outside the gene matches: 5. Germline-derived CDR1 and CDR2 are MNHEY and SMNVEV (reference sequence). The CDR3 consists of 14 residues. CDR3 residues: CASSFSGVYYEQYF. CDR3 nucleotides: TGTGCCAGCAGTTTCAGCGGGGTATACTACGAGCAGTACTTC.

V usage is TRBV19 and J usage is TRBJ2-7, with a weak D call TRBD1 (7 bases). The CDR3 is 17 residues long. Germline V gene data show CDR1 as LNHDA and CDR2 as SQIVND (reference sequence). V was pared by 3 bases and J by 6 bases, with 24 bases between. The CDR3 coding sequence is TGTGCCAGTAGTATGAACGGTTTCGGGCAGGGGGGCGGCGAGCAGTACTTC. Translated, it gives CASSMNGFGQGGGEQYF.

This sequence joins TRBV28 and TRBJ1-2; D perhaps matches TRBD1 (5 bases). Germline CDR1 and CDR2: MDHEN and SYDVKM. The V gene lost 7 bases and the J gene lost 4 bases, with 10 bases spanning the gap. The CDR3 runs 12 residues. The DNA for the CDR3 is TGTGCCAGCAAGGGGCCATCCTATGGCTACACCTTC. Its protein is CASKGPSYGYTF.

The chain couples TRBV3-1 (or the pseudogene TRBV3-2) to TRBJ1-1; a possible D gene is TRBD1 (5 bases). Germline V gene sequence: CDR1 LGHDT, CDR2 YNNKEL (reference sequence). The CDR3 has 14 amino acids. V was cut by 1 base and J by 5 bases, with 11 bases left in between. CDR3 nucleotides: TGTGCCAGCAGCCAAGCTTTAGGGGTTACTGAAGCTTTCTTT. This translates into CASSQALGVTEAFF.

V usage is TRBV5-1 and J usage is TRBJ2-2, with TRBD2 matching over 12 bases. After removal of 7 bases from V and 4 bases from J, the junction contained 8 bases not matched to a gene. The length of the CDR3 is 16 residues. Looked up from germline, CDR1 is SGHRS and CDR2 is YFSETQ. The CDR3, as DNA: TGCGCCAGCTCTCAACTAGCGGGGGGAACCACCGGGGAGCTGTTTTTT. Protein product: CASSQLAGGTTGELFF.

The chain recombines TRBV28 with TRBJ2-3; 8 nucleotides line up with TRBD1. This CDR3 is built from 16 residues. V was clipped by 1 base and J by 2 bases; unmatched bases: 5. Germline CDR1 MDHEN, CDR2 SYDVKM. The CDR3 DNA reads TGTGCCAGCAGTTTATTTCCGGGACAGGTCACAGATACGCAGTATTTT. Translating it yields CASSLFPGQVTDTQYF.

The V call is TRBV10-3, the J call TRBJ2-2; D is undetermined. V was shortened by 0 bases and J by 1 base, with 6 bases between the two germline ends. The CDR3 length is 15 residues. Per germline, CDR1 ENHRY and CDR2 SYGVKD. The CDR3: CAISESTGNTGELFF. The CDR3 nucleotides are TGTGCCATCAGTGAGTCGACGGGGAACACCGGGGAGCTGTTTTTT.

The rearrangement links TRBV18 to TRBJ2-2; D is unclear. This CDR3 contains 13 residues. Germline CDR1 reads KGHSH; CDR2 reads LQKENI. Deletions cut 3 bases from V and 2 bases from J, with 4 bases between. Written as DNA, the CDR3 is TGTGCCAGCTCACCCCCTAACACCGGGGAGCTGTTTTTT. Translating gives CASSPPNTGELFF.